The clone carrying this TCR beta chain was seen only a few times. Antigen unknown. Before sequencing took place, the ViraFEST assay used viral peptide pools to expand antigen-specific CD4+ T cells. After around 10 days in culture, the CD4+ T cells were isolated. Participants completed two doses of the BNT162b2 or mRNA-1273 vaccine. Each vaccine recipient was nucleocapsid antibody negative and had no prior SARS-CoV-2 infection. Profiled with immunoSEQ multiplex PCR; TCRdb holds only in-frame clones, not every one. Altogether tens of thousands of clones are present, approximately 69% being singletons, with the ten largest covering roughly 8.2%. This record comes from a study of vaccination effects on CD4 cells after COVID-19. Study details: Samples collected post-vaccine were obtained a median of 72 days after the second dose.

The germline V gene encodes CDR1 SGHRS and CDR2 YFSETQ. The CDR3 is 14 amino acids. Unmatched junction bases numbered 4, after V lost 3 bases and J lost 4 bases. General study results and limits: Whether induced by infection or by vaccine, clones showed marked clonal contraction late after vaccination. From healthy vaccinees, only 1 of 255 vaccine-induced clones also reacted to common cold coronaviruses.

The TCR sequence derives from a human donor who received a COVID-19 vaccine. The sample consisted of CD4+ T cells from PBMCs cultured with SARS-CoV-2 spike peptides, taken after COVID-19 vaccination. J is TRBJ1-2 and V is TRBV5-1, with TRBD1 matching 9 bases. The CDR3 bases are TGCGCCAGCAGCTATTCGGACAGGGGCTATGGCTACACCTTC. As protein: CASSYSDRGYGYTF.